The subject of this entry is one T cell receptor beta chain. Its specific antigen is unknown. No much larger clonotype is one base removed from it; base qualities were not supplied. This entry comes from a study (dated by TCRdb to between 2015 and 2017). About the study as a whole: The study tested whether tumor-infiltrating Tregs in breast cancer are recruited from blood Tregs or converted in situ from other CD4+ T cell subsets.

Tregs were isolated as CD4+CD25+CD127-/low cells. Tregs, naive and memory CD4+ T cells from tumor, blood and ipsilateral draining lymph nodes of about five breast cancer patients underwent full-length TCR alpha and beta sequencing. Tumor tissue and lymph nodes from ipsilateral axillary dissection were perfused with PBS, minced and digested with collagenase I and hyaluronidase. Ficoll density gradient centrifugation was used to isolate mononuclear cells from either lymph nodes or 50 to 65 ml of peripheral blood. A purity exceeding 90% was confirmed by FACS for the sorted cell populations. Full-length TCR variable regions were amplified by 5' RACE PCR with constant-region reverse primers, and semi-nested PCR with Nested Universal Primer A was subsequently performed. The ReliaPrep RNA Cell Miniprep System was used to extract total RNA, which was then reverse transcribed into 5'RACE-ready cDNA with the SMARTer RACE 5'/3' Kit. Multiplex adaptors were used to barcode the full-length TCR alpha and beta libraries, which were then sequenced on an Illumina MiSeq. The authors' analysis ran thus. For each of nine subset-tissue groups, sequencing data from the five patients were combined, and the groups were compared by unsupervised clustering of TCR gene usage. The Morisita-Horn index was used to calculate repertoire similarity, with shared sequences weighted by how much each contributed to each repertoire. The public reads were run again by TCRdb, first through fastp at Q25 and then through MiXCR, and only productive beta chains were kept. One record per CDR3 amino acid sequence lists the most common genes and DNA. The V and J calls and clone size come from TCRdb's table, not from the authors' own analysis. For this sample there are 9,000 to 9,500 distinct CDR3 sequences; less than 60% appear just once. The ten largest account for over 2.5% of the sample.

Relative to germline, V is 3 bases shorter and J is 0 bases shorter, with 14 bases between their ends. Its CDR3 holds 16 amino acids, cysteine through phenylalanine. Left in the record is the CDR3 DNA by itself, 48 bases read in frame from the first base. Per the germline V gene (reference sequence), LNHNV is the CDR1 and YYDKDF is the CDR2. Overall study outcomes, separate from this receptor: The greatest overlap of tumor-infiltrating Treg TCR alpha and beta sequences was with tumor naive CD4+ T cells, followed next by blood naive CD4+ T cells. The TCR gene usage of tumor memory CD4+ T cells clustered together with blood and lymph node memory CD4+ cells and with lymph node naive CD4+ cells. The validation in the larger cohort was limited to a single TCR beta V-J rearrangement instead of whole repertoires.

Sequenced: Tregs sorted from a lymph node. The V and J segments used are TRBV15 and TRBJ1-1, and TRBD1 may be the D gene, going by 6 matching bases. This TCR was sampled from a female donor with breast cancer. For the CDR3, the sequence is CATSSGQRGMNTEAFF. The sequenced DNA is TGTGCCACCAGCAGCGGACAGCGAGGGATGAACACTGAAGCTTTCTTT.